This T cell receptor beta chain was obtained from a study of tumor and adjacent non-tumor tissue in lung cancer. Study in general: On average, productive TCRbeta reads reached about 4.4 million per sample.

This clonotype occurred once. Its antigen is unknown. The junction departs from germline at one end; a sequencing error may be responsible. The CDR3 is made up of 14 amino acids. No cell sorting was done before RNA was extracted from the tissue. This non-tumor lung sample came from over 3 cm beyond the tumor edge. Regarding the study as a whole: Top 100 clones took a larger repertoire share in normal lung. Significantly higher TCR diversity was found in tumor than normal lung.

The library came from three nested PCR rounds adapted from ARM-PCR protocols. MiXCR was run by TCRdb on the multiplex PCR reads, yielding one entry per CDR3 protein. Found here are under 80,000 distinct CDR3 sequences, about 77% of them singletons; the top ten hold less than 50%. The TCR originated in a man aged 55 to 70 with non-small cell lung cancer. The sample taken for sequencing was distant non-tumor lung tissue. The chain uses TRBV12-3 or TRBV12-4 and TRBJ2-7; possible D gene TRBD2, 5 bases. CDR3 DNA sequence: TGTGCCTACAGTTTTCTTGGGAGCTCCTACGAGCAGTATTTC. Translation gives CAYSFLGSSYEQYF.